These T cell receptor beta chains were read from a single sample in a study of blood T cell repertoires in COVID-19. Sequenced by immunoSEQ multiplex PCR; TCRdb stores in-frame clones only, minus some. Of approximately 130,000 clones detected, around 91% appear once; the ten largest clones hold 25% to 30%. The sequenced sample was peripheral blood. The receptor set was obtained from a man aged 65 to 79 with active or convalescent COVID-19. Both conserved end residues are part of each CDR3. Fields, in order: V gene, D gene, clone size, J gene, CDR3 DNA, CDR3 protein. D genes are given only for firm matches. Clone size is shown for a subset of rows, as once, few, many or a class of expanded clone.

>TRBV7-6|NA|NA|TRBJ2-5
TGTGCCAGCAGCGGGGGCGCGGACAGATACCAAGAGACCCAGTACTTC
CASSGGADRYQETQYF
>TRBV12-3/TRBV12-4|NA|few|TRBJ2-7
TGTGCCAGTTCCGGTCTCTACGAGCAGTACTTC
CASSGLYEQYF
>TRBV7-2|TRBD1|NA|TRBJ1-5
TGTGCCAGCAGCTTAGGACAGGGTGGTCAGCCCCAGCATTTT
CASSLGQGGQPQHF
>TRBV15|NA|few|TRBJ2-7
TGTGCCACCAGCCAGGAGGGGTCCGACGAGCAGTACTTC
CATSQEGSDEQYF
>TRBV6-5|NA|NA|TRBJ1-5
TGTGCCAGCAGTACTGGACACCTCAATCAGCCCCAGCATTTT
CASSTGHLNQPQHF
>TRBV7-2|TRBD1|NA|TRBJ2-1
TGTGCCAGCAGCTCACGGGACAGGGGATCCGGTGAGCAGTTCTTC
CASSSRDRGSGEQFF
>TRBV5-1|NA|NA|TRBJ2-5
TGCGCCAGCAGCCCTCAGGACAGCCAAGAGACCCAGTACTTC
CASSPQDSQETQYF
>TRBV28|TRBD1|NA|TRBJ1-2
TGTGCCAGCAGTATCGACAGGGGAAACCCCTATGGCTACACCTTC
CASSIDRGNPYGYTF
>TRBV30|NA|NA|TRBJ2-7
TGTGCCTGGAGTTCGGTCTTCGAGCAGTACTTC
CAWSSVFEQYF
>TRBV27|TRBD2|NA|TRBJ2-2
TGTGCCAGCGGGTGGACTAGCGGGAGAACCGGGGAGCTGTTTTTT
CASGWTSGRTGELFF
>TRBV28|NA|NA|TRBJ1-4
TGTGCCAGCAGTTTAGACAATGGGAATGAAAAACTGTTTTTT
CASSLDNGNEKLFF
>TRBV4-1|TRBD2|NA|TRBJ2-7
TGCGCCAGCAGCCAAGAAGGCGGGGGGCCTTACGAGCAGTACTTC
CASSQEGGGPYEQYF
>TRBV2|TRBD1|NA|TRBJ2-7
TGTGCCAGCAGTGGATATTTGGACAGGGGGAGGAACGAGCAGTACTTC
CASSGYLDRGRNEQYF
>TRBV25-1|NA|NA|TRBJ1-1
TGTGCCAGCAGTGAATTCCGGGATATGAACACTGAAGCTTTCTTT
CASSEFRDMNTEAFF
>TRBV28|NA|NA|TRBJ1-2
TGTGCCAGCAGGTACAGGGCGGGCTACACCTTC
CASRYRAGYTF
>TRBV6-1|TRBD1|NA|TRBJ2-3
TGTGCCAGCAGTGAAGGACAGGGTTTCACAGATACGCAGTATTTT
CASSEGQGFTDTQYF
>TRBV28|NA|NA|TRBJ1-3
TGTGCCAGCAGAGAGAGCAGGGAAGCTGGAAACACCATATATTTT
CASRESREAGNTIYF
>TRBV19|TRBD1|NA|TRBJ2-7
TGTGCCAGTAACGGACAGGGGGCCCACGAGCAGTACTTC
CASNGQGAHEQYF
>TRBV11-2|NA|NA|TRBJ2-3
TGTGCCAGCAGCCTGACATCGGCGGGGGCGAGGTCGGATACGCAGTATTTT
CASSLTSAGARSDTQYF
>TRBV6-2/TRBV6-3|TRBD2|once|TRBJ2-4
TGTGCCAGCAGTTCCGGGACTAGCAAAAACATTCAGTACTTC
CASSSGTSKNIQYF
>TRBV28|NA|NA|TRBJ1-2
TGTGCCACCCAGACACCTAACTATGGCTACACCTTC
CATQTPNYGYTF
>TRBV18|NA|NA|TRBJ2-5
TGTGCCAGCTCATCAACTACGGACAGCCAAGAGACCCAGTACTTC
CASSSTTDSQETQYF
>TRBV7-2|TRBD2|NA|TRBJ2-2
TGTGCCAGCAGTTCTGGACTAGCGGGAACCGGGGAGCTGTTTTTT
CASSSGLAGTGELFF
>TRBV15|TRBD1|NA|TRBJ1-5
TGTGCCACCAGCAGAGGGGGACAGGGGGCAAAAGAGCCCCAGCATTTT
CATSRGGQGAKEPQHF
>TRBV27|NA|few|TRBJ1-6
TGTGCCAGCAGTTTGCAGGGGACCGCCTCACCCCTCCACTTT
CASSLQGTASPLHF
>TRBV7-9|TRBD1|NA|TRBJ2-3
TGTGCCAGCAGCCAAGGGACAGGGGGCTCATATACGCAGTATTTT
CASSQGTGGSYTQYF
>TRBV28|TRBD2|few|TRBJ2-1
TGTGCCAGCAGCCGTACTAGCGGGAGTCGGGACAATGAGCAGTTCTTC
CASSRTSGSRDNEQFF
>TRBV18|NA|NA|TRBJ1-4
TGTGCCAGCTCACCAAGGAGGGAGACTAATGAAAAACTGTTTTTT
CASSPRRETNEKLFF
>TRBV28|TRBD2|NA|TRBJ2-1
TGTGCCAGCAGTGTTGGTTTGTCTAGCGGGCCCTCCCGGTTCTTC
CASSVGLSSGPSRFF
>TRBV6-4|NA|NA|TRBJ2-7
TGTGCCAGCAGGGCTTGGTACGAGCAGTACTTC
CASRAWYEQYF
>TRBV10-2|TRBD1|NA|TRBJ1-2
TGCGCCACGAGACAGGGGGACTATGGCTACACCTTC
CATRQGDYGYTF
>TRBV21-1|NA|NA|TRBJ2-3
TGTGCCAGCAGCAAGGGGGCTAAGGGTAGCACAGATACGCAGTATTTT
CASSKGAKGSTDTQYF
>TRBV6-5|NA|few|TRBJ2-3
TGTGCCAGCAGGACTCAACTGACGAGCTATACGCAGTATTTT
CASRTQLTSYTQYF
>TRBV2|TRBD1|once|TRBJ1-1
TGTGCCAGCAGTGAGATGACAGGGGAGTTCGGGGCTTTCTTT
CASSEMTGEFGAFF
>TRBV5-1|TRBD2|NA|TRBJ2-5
TGCGCCAGCAGCTTGGCCCTAGCGGGAACAGAGACCCAGTACTTC
CASSLALAGTETQYF
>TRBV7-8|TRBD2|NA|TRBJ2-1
TGTGCCAGCAGCCCCGCCGGTCGGCTAGCGGGCAATGAGCAGTTCTTC
CASSPAGRLAGNEQFF
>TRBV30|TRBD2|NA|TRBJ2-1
TGTGCCTGGAGTGTGGCGGGAGGTTATGAGCAGTTCTTC
CAWSVAGGYEQFF
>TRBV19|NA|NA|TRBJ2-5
TGTGCCAGTAGTCCGTCCGGGGAGACCCAGTACTTC
CASSPSGETQYF
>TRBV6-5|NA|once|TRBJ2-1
TGTGCCAGCAGCGGACCGGGACAGACTAGCAATGAGCAGTTCTTC
CASSGPGQTSNEQFF
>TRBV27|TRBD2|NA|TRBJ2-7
TGTGCCAGCACAAACAGCCGGGTACTAGCGGAGCAGTACTTC
CASTNSRVLAEQYF